A single sample gave rise to the 27 T cell receptor beta chains below, sequenced in a study of cytomegalovirus exposure and HLA in healthy donors. PCR employed 60 Vbeta and 13 Jbeta primers. The repertoire was sequenced with immunoSEQ multiplex PCR; TCRdb's copy has only in-frame clones and lacks some. In the table there are under 90,000 clones, around 75% of which are singletons. The sequenced sample was PBMCs. These receptors came from a man aged 35 to 55 in good health and CMV-seronegative.

This clone was seen a handful of times. The chain employs TRBV5-6 and TRBJ1-4; D remains unclear. This CDR3 comprises 16 residues. Per germline, CDR1 SGHDT and CDR2 YYEEEE. V was pared by 0 bases and J by 5 bases, with 14 bases between. In DNA form, the CDR3 reads TGTGCCAGCAGCTTGGGGGCTGCCCGACCCAATGAAAAACTGTTTTTT. This encodes CASSLGAARPNEKLFF.

The chain couples TRBV19 to TRBJ1-5; TRBD1 matches 9 bases. With 6 bases clipped from V and 7 bases from J, the junction kept 13 bases outside the gene matches. The CDR3 sequence is 16 residues long. The germline V gene has CDR1 LNHDA and CDR2 SQIVND (reference sequence). This CDR3 reads CASSWGTGGQGQPQHF. In DNA, the CDR3 is TGTGCCAGTAGCTGGGGAACAGGGGGCCAAGGACAGCCCCAGCATTTT. Together with reference TRBV19 and TRBJ1-5, the CDR3 gives the full variable domain: DGGITQSPKYLFRKEGQNVTLSCEQNLNHDAMYWYRQDPGQGLRLIYYSQIVNDFQKGDIAEGYSVSREKKESFPLTVTSAQKNPTAFYLCASSWGTGGQGQPQHFGDGTRLSIL.

The count of this clone is one. This chain connects TRBV6-1 to TRBJ2-7; no clear D. Trimming pared 3 bases from V and 1 base from J, leaving 13 bases between. The CDR3 is 15 residues long. Germline V gene data show CDR1 as MNHNS and CDR2 as SASEGT. The CDR3 spells CASSEARLSSYEQYF. The CDR3 region has the DNA TGTGCCAGCAGTGAGGCCCGCTTATCTTCCTACGAGCAGTACTTC.

The chain links TRBV5-1 to TRBJ1-2, with a weak D call TRBD1 (5 bases). The CDR3 loop spans 14 amino acids. Looked up from germline, CDR1 is SGHRS and CDR2 is YFSETQ. Between the trimmed V and J ends, which lost 1 base and 6 bases, there was a span of 13 bases. The CDR3: CASSLLSTGDGYTF. In nucleotides, the CDR3 is TGCGCCAGCAGCTTGTTGTCAACGGGGGATGGCTACACCTTC.

The J gene is TRBJ1-1, the V gene TRBV30; a weak D match, TRBD1 (6 bases). The V end lost 0 bases, the J end lost 1 base, and 9 bases lay between the germline ends. There are 14 residues in the CDR3. The germline V gene has CDR1 GTSNPN and CDR2 SVGIG (reference sequence). Written as DNA, the CDR3 is TGTGCCTGGAGTGTGACAGGTTCGAACACTGAAGCTTTCTTT. Translating gives CAWSVTGSNTEAFF. The whole variable domain, filled in from reference TRBV30 and TRBJ1-1, reads SQTIHQWPATLVQPVGSPLSLECTVEGTSNPNLYWYRQAAGRGLQLLFYSVGIGQISSEVPQNLSASRPQDRQFILSSKKLLLSDSGFYLCAWSVTGSNTEAFFGQGTRLTVV.

The chain employs TRBV10-3 and TRBJ2-7; 13 positions agree with TRBD2. After removal of 3 bases from V and 1 base from J, the junction contained 6 bases not matched to a gene. CDR3 length: 17 residues. Germline V gene data show CDR1 as ENHRY and CDR2 as SYGVKD. The CDR3 bases are TGTGCCATCAGTGAAGGGTGGACTAGCGGGGGTTCCTACGAGCAGTACTTC. This gives the protein CAISEGWTSGGSYEQYF.

This chain connects TRBV28 to TRBJ2-2; D perhaps matches TRBD1 (5 bases). Germline lookup yields CDR1 MDHEN and CDR2 SYDVKM. Trimming shortened V by 5 bases and J by 6 bases, and 13 bases separated the two germline ends. The CDR3 has 14 amino acids. The DNA of the CDR3 is TGTGCCAGCAGTCCCCCTCAGGGATCCGGGGAGCTGTTTTTT. This translates into CASSPPQGSGELFF.

The chain combines TRBV5-4 with TRBJ2-2; D perhaps matches TRBD2 (6 bases). Per germline, CDR1 SGHNT and CDR2 YYREEE (reference sequence). The length of the CDR3 is 15 residues. V lost 2 bases to trimming and J lost 4 bases, with 12 bases between them. The CDR3 loop is CASSFSRGGTGELFF. In DNA, the CDR3 is TGTGCCAGCAGCTTTTCGCGGGGCGGCACCGGGGAGCTGTTTTTT.

This clone was detected only once. V is TRBV28 and J is TRBJ1-5, with 10 bases lining up with TRBD1. The germline V gene encodes CDR1 MDHEN and CDR2 SYDVKM. CDR3 length: 14 residues. The V gene end was trimmed by 6 bases and the J gene end by 7 bases; junction bases not matched to a gene: 6. This CDR3 is CASSLATGGQPQHF. CDR3 coding DNA: TGTGCCAGCAGCTTAGCGACAGGGGGCCAGCCCCAGCATTTT.

In its sample, this clone was seen a few times. This chain connects TRBV10-3 to TRBJ1-2; D perhaps matches TRBD1 (6 bases). Trimming pared 0 bases from V and 1 base from J, leaving 18 bases between. The CDR3 has 18 residues. Germline V CDR1 and CDR2: ENHRY, SYGVKD. The CDR3 sequence is CAISESRARGMINYGYTF. The CDR3 DNA reads as TGTGCCATCAGTGAGTCGAGGGCCAGGGGAATGATTAACTATGGCTACACCTTC.

The V gene is TRBV7-3, the J gene TRBJ2-1; 7 bases map to TRBD2. The V gene end was trimmed by 8 bases and the J gene end by 3 bases; junction bases not matched to a gene: 4. The CDR3 has 13 amino acids. Germline lookup yields CDR1 SGHTA and CDR2 FQGTGA. CDR3 protein: CASGRGDYNEQFF. The CDR3 DNA reads as TGTGCCAGCGGTCGGGGGGACTACAATGAGCAGTTCTTC.

The genes are TRBV5-6 and TRBJ1-6; 10 bases are a match to TRBD1. CDR1 and CDR2 from the germline V gene are SGHDT and YYEEEE. This CDR3 has 15 residues. With V trimmed by 4 bases and J by 9 bases, 7 bases remained unmatched. The CDR3 region is CASSMGQGLTSPLHF. In DNA form, the CDR3 reads TGTGCCAGCAGCATGGGACAGGGGCTTACTTCACCCCTCCACTTT.

The CDR3 sequence: CASSAIWANVLTF. CDR3 DNA: TGTGCCAGCAGCGCGATCTGGGCCAACGTCCTGACTTTC. The rearrangement links TRBV7-9 to TRBJ2-6; no firm D call. The germline V and J ends were trimmed by 5 bases and 5 bases, with 7 bases remaining between them. CDR1 and CDR2 from the germline V gene are SEHNR and FQNEAQ (reference sequence). The CDR3 totals 13 residues.

This rearrangement joins TRBV30 to TRBJ1-1; D not resolved. V was cut by 4 bases and J by 4 bases, with 7 bases left in between. This CDR3 spans 11 amino acids. Per the germline V gene, CDR1 is GTSNPN and CDR2 is SVGIG (reference sequence). In nucleotides, the CDR3 is TGTGCCTGGACACGGGTCACTGAAGCTTTCTTT. Amino acid sequence: CAWTRVTEAFF.

This chain links TRBV5-1 with TRBJ2-3; possible D gene TRBD2, 6 bases. Germline CDR1 and CDR2: SGHRS and YFSETQ. This CDR3 has 15 amino acids. Trimming took 4 bases from V and 5 from J, leaving 17 bases between them. CDR3 loop: CASSGPRTTRDTQYF. The CDR3 bases are TGCGCCAGCAGCGGCCCCCGGACTACTAGAGATACGCAGTATTTT.

This chain links TRBV6-1 with TRBJ2-7, with TRBD2 matching over 9 bases. The CDR3 has 17 amino acids. Germline V gives CDR1 MNHNS, CDR2 SASEGT. J lost 2 bases, V lost 4 bases, and 12 bases had no gene match. CDR3 DNA sequence: TGTGCCAGCAGTGGATCCTTGGGGACTAGCATTCCCTACGAGCAGTACTTC. Translating gives CASSGSLGTSIPYEQYF.

This rearrangement joins TRBV10-3 to TRBJ2-1; 9 bases align to TRBD1. Per germline, CDR1 ENHRY and CDR2 SYGVKD. Trimming cost V 8 bases and J 4 bases; bases outside gene matches: 3. This CDR3 region has 13 residues. The CDR3: CAISGQGYNEQFF. The DNA of the CDR3 is TGTGCCATCTCCGGACAGGGGTACAATGAGCAGTTCTTC.

The chain joins TRBV6-6 to TRBJ1-4; TRBD1 aligns across 9 bases. The CDR3 is made up of 15 amino acids. The germline CDR1 and CDR2 sequences are MNHNY and SVGAGI (reference sequence). V was pared by 5 bases and J by 5 bases, with 6 bases of the junction left unmatched. CDR3 nucleotide sequence: TGTGCCAGCAGTCGAGCCGGGACAGGGAATGAAAAACTGTTTTTT. Its protein product is CASSRAGTGNEKLFF.

This clone was seen only once. The chain combines TRBV28 with TRBJ1-2; the D is unclear. The CDR3 contains 13 residues. The germline gives CDR1 MDHEN, CDR2 SYDVKM. Trimming removed 6 bases at V and 6 bases at J, with 14 bases between. As DNA, the CDR3 is TGTGCCAGCAGCTCCGACGACTTCGATGGCTACACCTTC. This gives the protein CASSSDDFDGYTF.

Concerning this clone: One junction end does not reproduce the germline sequence, and a read error may be involved. This chain joins TRBV7-7 and TRBJ2-1; 14 nucleotides align to TRBD2. The CDR3 loop spans 15 amino acids. The germline gives CDR1 SSHAT, CDR2 FNYEAQ (reference sequence). Here the CDR3 reads CASSAGLAGGRLQFF. The CDR3 nucleotides are TGTGCTAGCAGCGCCGGACTAGCGGGGGGACGTTTGCAGTTCTTC.

This clone has more than one count but fewer than ten. The J gene is TRBJ2-6, the V gene TRBV9, with TRBD2 as a possible D gene (5 bases). The CDR3 consists of 16 residues. Germline values: CDR1 SGDLS, CDR2 YYNGEE. Trimming cost V 3 bases and J 0 bases, with 10 bases left between them. The CDR3 spells CASSGAVNSGANVLTF. The CDR3 bases are TGTGCCAGCAGCGGAGCGGTTAACTCTGGGGCCAACGTCCTGACTTTC.

The table lists this clone with a count of one. The chain uses TRBV30 and TRBJ2-5; TRBD1 matches 7 bases. The CDR3 consists of 15 residues. With 2 bases clipped from V and 5 bases from J, the junction kept 11 bases outside the gene matches. CDR1 and CDR2 (germline): GTSNPN, SVGIG (reference sequence). CDR3 amino acids: CAWSRGQQAHETQYF. CDR3 DNA sequence: TGTGCCTGGAGTCGGGGACAGCAAGCCCACGAGACCCAGTACTTC.

V usage is TRBV11-2 and J usage is TRBJ2-1; D perhaps matches TRBD2 (5 bases). The CDR3 runs to 14 residues. V was pared by 1 base and J by 6 bases, with 10 bases between. CDR1 SGHAT and CDR2 FQNNGV come from the germline V gene. The CDR3 reads CASSLAAVLNEQFF. The DNA for the CDR3 is TGTGCCAGCAGCTTAGCAGCGGTTCTCAATGAGCAGTTCTTC.

The V gene is TRBV30, the J gene TRBJ1-3; D not certain. Trimming pared 0 bases from V and 4 bases from J, leaving 4 bases between. CDR1 is GTSNPN, CDR2 SVGIG, per germline (reference sequence). There are 12 residues in the CDR3. The CDR3 spells CAWSVAGNTIYF. The DNA for the CDR3 is TGTGCCTGGAGTGTAGCAGGAAACACCATATATTTT.

Comment on this clone: The sample contains more than one DNA sequence encoding this CDR3. The genes are TRBV5-1 and TRBJ2-7; TRBD1 might be the D (5 bases). Per germline, CDR1 SGHRS and CDR2 YFSETQ. The CDR3 is 12 amino acids. V lost 3 bases to trimming and J lost 4 bases, with 8 bases between them. CDR3 sequence reads: CASSSQGYEQYF. The CDR3 DNA is TGCGCCAGCAGCTCCCAGGGATACGAGCAGTACTTC.

This clone turned up a few times. The J gene is TRBJ1-1, the V gene TRBV30; tentatively, D is TRBD1 (6 bases). V was cut by 2 bases and J by 4 bases, with 14 bases left in between. The CDR3 has 14 residues. The germline V gene encodes CDR1 GTSNPN and CDR2 SVGIG (reference sequence). In DNA, the CDR3 is TGTGCCTGGAGTAGGGCAGGGGTTTTCACTGAAGCTTTCTTT. It encodes CAWSRAGVFTEAFF.

This rearrangement joins TRBV5-1 to TRBJ2-7, with 11 bases fitting TRBD2. The CDR3 sequence is 15 residues long. The V gene end was trimmed by 4 bases and the J gene end by 4 bases; junction bases not matched to a gene: 7. Germline CDR1 and CDR2: SGHRS and YFSETQ. Here the CDR3 DNA reads TGCGCCAGCAGCCCGGTTACTAGCGGGAGTTACGAGCAGTACTTC. Translating gives CASSPVTSGSYEQYF.